One sample yielded the 32 T cell receptor beta chains listed below, sequenced in a study of T cell responses to AZD1222 COVID-19 vaccine. The repertoire was sequenced with immunoSEQ multiplex PCR; TCRdb's copy has only in-frame clones and lacks some. The profile shows 150,000 to 200,000 clones, approximately 92% of them singletons. Sequencing was performed on peripheral blood, taken on day 0 of AZD1222 vaccination. These receptors all come from an adult in good health.

The chain links TRBV3-1 (or the pseudogene TRBV3-2) to TRBJ1-6; 8 bases agree with TRBD1. Germline CDR1 LGHDT, CDR2 YNNKEL (reference sequence). V trimming: 5 bases; J trimming: 5 bases; junction bases outside the gene matches: 2. The CDR3 runs 14 residues. The CDR3 DNA reads TGTGCCAGCAGCTCGGGACAGGATAATTCACCCCTCCACTTT. It specifies CASSSGQDNSPLHF.

This clone came up once. The chain employs TRBV18 and TRBJ1-6; D ambiguous. V lost 0 bases, J lost 7 bases, and 10 bases lay in between. The length of the CDR3 is 15 residues. The germline V gene has CDR1 KGHSH and CDR2 LQKENI. CDR3 sequence (DNA): TGTGCCAGCTCACCACCGAATGGTGGAAATTCACCCCTCCACTTT. It is translated as CASSPPNGGNSPLHF.

The rearrangement joins TRBV3-1 (or the pseudogene TRBV3-2) to TRBJ2-2, with 7 bases that match TRBD1. Germline CDR1 reads LGHDT; CDR2 reads YNNKEL (reference sequence). The CDR3 is 15 residues long. V trimming: 5 bases; J trimming: 5 bases; junction bases outside the gene matches: 8. CDR3 nucleotide sequence: TGTGCCAGCAGCGACAGGGTTTTCGTGACCGGGGAGCTGTTTTTT. It is translated as CASSDRVFVTGELFF.

This chain links TRBV12-5 with TRBJ2-1; 8 nucleotides match TRBD1. The CDR3 has 15 amino acids. J was trimmed by 0 bases and V by 5 bases; bases with no gene match: 3. Germline V CDR1 and CDR2: LGHNT, FRNRAP. Here the CDR3 reads CASGPGTGSYNEQFF. Written as DNA, the CDR3 is TGTGCTAGTGGTCCCGGGACAGGCTCCTACAATGAGCAGTTCTTC.

The chain couples TRBV7-9 to TRBJ1-1; TRBD1 matches 8 bases. The CDR3 consists of 14 residues. J gave up 1 base and V 2 bases, and 0 bases lay outside the gene matches. Germline loops: CDR1 SEHNR, CDR2 FQNEAQ (reference sequence). The CDR3 DNA sequence: TGTGCCAGCAGCTTACAGGGGGCGAACACTGAAGCTTTCTTT. Protein sequence: CASSLQGANTEAFF.

The chain couples TRBV2 to TRBJ1-2; D might be TRBD1 (6 bases). V was shortened by 1 base and J by 3 bases, with 12 bases between the two germline ends. CDR1 is SNHLY, CDR2 FYNNEI, per germline. The CDR3 length is 15 residues. CDR3 DNA: TGTGCCAGCAGTGAAGAGGGGGAGTCTTACTATGGCTACACCTTC. It yields the protein CASSEEGESYYGYTF.

The chain uses TRBV12-5 and TRBJ1-1, with a weak D call TRBD1 (5 bases). CDR1 is LGHNT and CDR2 is FRNRAP in the germline V gene. Trimming removed 6 bases from V and 2 bases from J, with 10 bases in between. This CDR3 is 13 amino acids long. The CDR3 DNA reads TGTGCTAGTGGCAAGACAGATAACACTGAAGCTTTCTTT. Translating it yields CASGKTDNTEAFF.

The CDR3 DNA reads TGTGCCAGCAGCTTAGATAAGGGTGTGAACACTGAAGCTTTCTTT. Translation gives CASSLDKGVNTEAFF. The genes are TRBV7-8 and TRBJ1-1, with D hard to call. Deletions cut 1 base from V and 0 bases from J, with 9 bases between. The CDR3 totals 15 residues. Looked up from germline, CDR1 is SGHVS and CDR2 is FQNEAQ.

Here the CDR3 DNA reads TGTGCCAGCAAGCCGACAGGGGGAGGCACTGAAGCTTTCTTT. This encodes CASKPTGGGTEAFF. The rearrangement links TRBV6-6 to TRBJ1-1; 9 bases align to TRBD1. V lost 7 bases and J lost 4; bases outside the gene matches: 7. This CDR3 contains 14 residues. From germline, CDR1 is MNHNY and CDR2 SVGAGI (reference sequence).

The V and J genes are TRBV29-1 and TRBJ1-1, with 11 bases matching TRBD1. Germline-derived CDR1 and CDR2 are SQVTM and ANQGSEA. The junction had 5 bases not matched to a gene; V was cut back by 5 bases and J by 6 bases. This CDR3 has 13 residues. CDR3 in amino acids: CSVKVGQGAEAFF. CDR3 in DNA: TGCAGCGTTAAAGTGGGACAGGGGGCTGAAGCTTTCTTT.

The V call is TRBV19, the J call TRBJ1-2; D is possibly TRBD1 (5 bases). The CDR3 spans 15 residues. Between the trimmed V and J ends, which lost 7 bases and 8 bases, there was a span of 23 bases. CDR1 is LNHDA, CDR2 SQIVND, per germline (reference sequence). The CDR3 nucleotides read TGTGCCAGTACCAGGGACGGAGGGAACTCTATGGGCTACACCTTC. It translates to CASTRDGGNSMGYTF.

A single count supports this clone. CDR3 protein: CASSFPGHKVIRAQYV. DNA of the CDR3: TGTGCCAGCAGCTTCCCGGGACATAAGGTTATACGAGCGCAGTACGTC. The chain uses TRBV11-3 and TRBJ2-7; D perhaps matches TRBD1 (6 bases). V was shortened by 3 bases and J by 9 bases, with 24 bases between the two germline ends. The CDR3 covers 16 residues. Germline V lookup: CDR1 SGHNT, CDR2 YENEEA.

The chain employs TRBV9 and TRBJ2-7; tentatively, D is TRBD2 (5 bases). The CDR3 is made up of 14 amino acids. Germline loops: CDR1 SGDLS, CDR2 YYNGEE. V gave up 0 bases and J gave up 3 bases, with 10 bases separating them. CDR3 residues: CASSVVAHDYEQYF. The CDR3 nucleotides read TGTGCCAGCAGCGTAGTAGCGCACGACTACGAGCAGTACTTC.

J is TRBJ2-3 and V is TRBV3-1 (or the pseudogene TRBV3-2); 9 bases align to TRBD2. J lost 2 bases, V lost 2 bases, and 8 bases had no gene match. This CDR3 region has 17 residues. CDR1 is LGHDT, CDR2 YNNKEL, per germline (reference sequence). CDR3 sequence: CASSQLAGLVITDTQYF. The CDR3, as DNA: TGTGCCAGCAGCCAACTAGCGGGGTTGGTCATCACAGATACGCAGTATTTT.

CDR3 in DNA: TGTGCCAGCTCACCAGGTGACAGCGCGAATCAGCCCCAGCATTTT. It codes for CASSPGDSANQPQHF. V usage is TRBV18 and J usage is TRBJ1-5; tentative D call: TRBD1 (5 bases). V lost 2 bases to trimming and J lost 4 bases, with 12 bases between them. The germline gives CDR1 KGHSH, CDR2 LQKENI. CDR3 length: 15 amino acids.

The chain joins TRBV5-6 to TRBJ1-2, with D tentatively TRBD1 (6 bases). The CDR3 totals 14 residues. Germline CDR1 SGHDT, CDR2 YYEEEE. V was cut by 2 bases and J by 3 bases, with 11 bases left in between. The CDR3 is CASSLQGIDYGYTF. CDR3 DNA: TGTGCCAGCAGCTTACAGGGAATTGACTATGGCTACACCTTC.

Of note for this clone: The junction shows a germline mismatch at one end, possibly a read error. The CDR3 DNA sequence: TGCCTGAAGGGGCGTTGCGAGGAGACCCAGTACTTC. Protein: CLKGRCEETQYF. This chain connects TRBV5-6 to TRBJ2-5, with TRBD1 as a possible D gene (5 bases). This CDR3 contains 12 residues. Looked up from germline, CDR1 is SGHDT and CDR2 is YYEEEE.

This chain connects TRBV20-1 to TRBJ1-4; TRBD1 matches 7 bases. CDR1 is DFQATT, CDR2 SNEGSKA, per germline (reference sequence). The ends lost 3 bases at V and 5 bases at J; junction bases unmatched: 21. This CDR3 is built from 19 residues. The CDR3 sequence is CSASFRGQGGHKINEKLFF. CDR3 DNA: TGCAGTGCTAGTTTTAGGGGCCAGGGGGGCCATAAGATAAATGAAAAACTGTTTTTT.

This sequence joins TRBV9 and TRBJ2-2; 13 nucleotides align to TRBD2. Germline values: CDR1 SGDLS, CDR2 YYNGEE. The CDR3 spans 15 residues. V lost 4 bases, J lost 8 bases, and 5 bases stayed unmatched. The CDR3 reads CASSFGLAGVGELFF. The CDR3 DNA follows: TGTGCCAGCAGCTTCGGACTAGCGGGAGTGGGGGAGCTGTTTTTT.

This chain connects TRBV6-6 to TRBJ1-5; 9 bases align to TRBD1. The CDR3 contains 14 residues. V lost 6 bases to trimming and J lost 4 bases; unmatched junction nucleotides: 4. Germline CDR1 is MNHNY and CDR2 is SVGAGI (reference sequence). The DNA of the CDR3 is TGTGCCAGCAGGGCCGGGACAGGGAATCAGCCCCAGCATTTT. Protein product: CASRAGTGNQPQHF.

This chain links TRBV12-3 or TRBV12-4 with TRBJ1-5; D remains unclear. Trimming shortened V by 5 bases and J by 6 bases, and 8 bases separated the two germline ends. This CDR3 comprises 12 residues. CDR3 amino acids: CASSGQVQPQHF. The CDR3 DNA reads TGTGCCAGCAGTGGTCAGGTTCAGCCCCAGCATTTT.

This clone was detected once. The chain is built from TRBV11-2 and TRBJ1-1; D might be TRBD1 (5 bases). CDR1 and CDR2 from the germline V gene are SGHAT and FQNNGV. With 0 bases removed from V and 10 bases from J, the gap between germline ends came to 9 bases. The CDR3 loop spans 12 amino acids. DNA of the CDR3: TGTGCCAGCAGCTTAGATCCGGGACCAGCTTTCTTT. Its translation: CASSLDPGPAFF.

V usage is TRBV13 and J usage is TRBJ2-5; 9 bases are shared with TRBD2. From germline, CDR1 is PRHDT and CDR2 FYEKMQ (reference sequence). Trimming cost V 4 bases and J 4 bases; bases outside gene matches: 4. This CDR3 region has 14 residues. This CDR3 is CASSSSGEVETQYF. The CDR3 DNA follows: TGTGCCAGCAGCTCTAGCGGGGAGGTAGAGACCCAGTACTTC.

The chain combines TRBV19 with TRBJ1-2; perhaps TRBD1 as D (5 bases). V was trimmed by 5 bases and J by 0 bases, leaving 16 bases between them. CDR1 is LNHDA and CDR2 is SQIVND in the germline V gene (reference sequence). This CDR3 is 16 amino acids long. The CDR3 DNA follows: TGTGCCAGTAGTTCCACCGACAGACCAACTAACTATGGCTACACCTTC. Its translation is CASSSTDRPTNYGYTF.

The CDR3 nucleotides read TGTGCCAGCAGCCCGCCTGAGGGTTTTTACAATGAGCAGTTCTTC. Its translation is CASSPPEGFYNEQFF. This chain joins TRBV5-4 and TRBJ2-1; possible D gene TRBD2, 5 bases. The CDR3 is made up of 15 amino acids. The germline gives CDR1 SGHNT, CDR2 YYREEE (reference sequence). Trimming removed 4 bases from V and 4 bases from J, with 15 bases in between. The full variable domain, in which reference TRBV5-4 and TRBJ2-1 provide the parts outside the CDR3, is ETGVTQSPTHLIKTRGQQVTLRCSSQSGHNTVSWYQQALGQGPQFIFQYYREEENGRGNFPPRFSGLQFPNYSSELNVNALELDDSALYLCASSPPEGFYNEQFFGPGTRLTVL.

The V gene is TRBV10-3, the J gene TRBJ1-2; 8 nucleotides agree with TRBD1. Trimming at V came to 5 bases and at J to 6 bases, leaving 8 bases not matched to a gene. Germline values: CDR1 ENHRY, CDR2 SYGVKD. The CDR3 extends over 14 amino acids. CDR3 sequence: CAISPGQALDGYTF. The CDR3 DNA is TGTGCCATCAGTCCGGGACAGGCGCTTGATGGCTACACCTTC.

The chain joins TRBV7-2 to TRBJ2-1; 7 nucleotides match TRBD2. The germline V gene encodes CDR1 SGHTA and CDR2 FQGNSA. Unmatched junction bases numbered 9, after V lost 0 bases and J lost 7 bases. CDR3 length: 16 residues. CDR3 nucleotide sequence: TGTGCCAGCAGCTTAGCGTCGGGAGGCCTATCTAATGAGCAGTTCTTC. This codes for CASSLASGGLSNEQFF.

V gene TRBV24-1 combines with J gene TRBJ2-6; a possible D gene is TRBD2 (6 bases). The CDR3 length is 17 residues. With 4 bases removed from V and 4 bases from J, the gap between germline ends came to 16 bases. Per germline, CDR1 KGHDR and CDR2 SFDVKD. The CDR3 DNA sequence: TGTGCCACCAGTGACCCGGGGGATCGGGGAGGGGCCAACGTCCTGACTTTC. Its translation: CATSDPGDRGGANVLTF.

The chain carries TRBV5-1 and TRBJ2-7, with TRBD2 as a possible D gene (6 bases). The CDR3 is 18 amino acids. Germline V gene lookup returns CDR1 SGHRS and CDR2 YFSETQ. Trimming removed 3 bases at V and 2 bases at J, with 24 bases between. The CDR3 loop reads CASSSTRPGLDTTYEQYF. In nucleotides, the CDR3 is TGCGCCAGCAGCTCAACAAGACCGGGACTCGATACTACCTACGAGCAGTACTTC.

The V and J genes are TRBV4-1 and TRBJ1-6; weak D call: TRBD1 (6 bases). Trimming cost V 1 base and J 7 bases, with 11 bases left between them. Germline values: CDR1 MGHRA, CDR2 YSYEKL. CDR3 size: 15 residues. The CDR3 region has the DNA TGCGCCAGCAGCCAAGCGGGACAAACCAATTCACCCCTCCACTTT. Encoded protein: CASSQAGQTNSPLHF.

Details on this clone: The same CDR3 is also encoded by other DNA sequences in this sample. V usage is TRBV5-4 and J usage is TRBJ1-1; D unresolved. The CDR3 is 13 residues long. Germline V gene data show CDR1 as SGHNT and CDR2 as YYREEE (reference sequence). V was pared by 3 bases and J by 0 bases, with 6 bases between. CDR3 region: CASSSGLNTEAFF. In DNA, the CDR3 is TGTGCCAGCAGCTCTGGTTTGAACACTGAAGCTTTCTTT.

This clone was recorded once. The rearrangement links TRBV2 to TRBJ1-2; 7 positions agree with TRBD1. The germline V gene has CDR1 SNHLY and CDR2 FYNNEI. CDR3 length: 11 residues. V lost 6 bases to trimming and J lost 7 bases; unmatched junction nucleotides: 2. CDR3 nucleotides: TGTGCCAGCAGGAAGGGGGCTGGCTACACCTTC. As protein: CASRKGAGYTF.